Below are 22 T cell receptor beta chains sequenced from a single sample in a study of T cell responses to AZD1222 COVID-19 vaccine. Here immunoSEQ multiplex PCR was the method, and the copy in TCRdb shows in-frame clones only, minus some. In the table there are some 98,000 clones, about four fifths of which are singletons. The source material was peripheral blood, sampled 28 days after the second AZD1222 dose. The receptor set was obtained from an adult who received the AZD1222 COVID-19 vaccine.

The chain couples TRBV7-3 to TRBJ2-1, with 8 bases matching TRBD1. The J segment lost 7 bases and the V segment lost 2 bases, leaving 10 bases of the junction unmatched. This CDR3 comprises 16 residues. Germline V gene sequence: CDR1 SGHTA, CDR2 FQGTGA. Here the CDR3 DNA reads TGTGCCAGCAGCTTAGAGGTGACAGGGGCGAAGAATGAGCAGTTCTTC. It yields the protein CASSLEVTGAKNEQFF.

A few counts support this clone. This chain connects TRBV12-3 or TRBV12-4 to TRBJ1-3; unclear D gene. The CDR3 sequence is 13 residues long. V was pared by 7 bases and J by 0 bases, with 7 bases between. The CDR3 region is CASTFGSGNTIYF. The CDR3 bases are TGTGCCAGCACCTTCGGCTCTGGAAACACCATATATTTT.

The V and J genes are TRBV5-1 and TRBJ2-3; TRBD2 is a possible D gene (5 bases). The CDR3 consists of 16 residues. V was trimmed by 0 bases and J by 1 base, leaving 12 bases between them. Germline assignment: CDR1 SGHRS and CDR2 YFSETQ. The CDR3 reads CASSLASGRGTDTQYF. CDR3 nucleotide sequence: TGCGCCAGCAGCTTGGCCAGTGGGAGAGGCACAGATACGCAGTATTTT. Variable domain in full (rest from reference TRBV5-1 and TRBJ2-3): KAGVTQTPRYLIKTRGQQVTLSCSPISGHRSVSWYQQTPGQGLQFLFEYFSETQRNKGNFPGRFSGRQFSNSRSEMNVSTLELGDSALYLCASSLASGRGTDTQYFGPGTRLTVL.

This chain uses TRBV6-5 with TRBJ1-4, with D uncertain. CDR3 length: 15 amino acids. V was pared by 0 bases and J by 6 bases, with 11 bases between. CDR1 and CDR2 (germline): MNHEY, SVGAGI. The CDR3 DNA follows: TGTGCCAGCAGTTACTCCAGCAGAATAGATGAAAAACTGTTTTTT. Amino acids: CASSYSSRIDEKLFF.

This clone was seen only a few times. The CDR3 region is CASSIRLAGELYEQYF. The CDR3 DNA follows: TGTGCCAGTAGTATCCGACTAGCGGGTGAACTCTACGAGCAGTACTTC. The chain uses TRBV19 and TRBJ2-7; 10 bases match TRBD2. From germline, CDR1 is LNHDA and CDR2 SQIVND (reference sequence). The CDR3 contains 16 residues. The V segment lost 3 bases and the J segment 3 bases; nucleotides outside the gene matches: 8.

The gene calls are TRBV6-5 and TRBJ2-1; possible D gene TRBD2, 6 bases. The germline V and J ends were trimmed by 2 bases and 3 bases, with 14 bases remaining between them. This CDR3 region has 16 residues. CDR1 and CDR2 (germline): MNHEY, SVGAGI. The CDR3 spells CASSYARGGVYNEQFF. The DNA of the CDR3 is TGTGCCAGCAGTTACGCGAGGGGCGGGGTCTACAATGAGCAGTTCTTC.

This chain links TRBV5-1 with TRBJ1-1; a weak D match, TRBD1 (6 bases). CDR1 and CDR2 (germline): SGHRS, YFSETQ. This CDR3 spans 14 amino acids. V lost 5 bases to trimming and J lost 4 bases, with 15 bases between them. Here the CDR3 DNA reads TGCGCCAGCAGACAAAAAGGGGGGGCCACTGAAGCTTTCTTT. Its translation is CASRQKGGATEAFF.

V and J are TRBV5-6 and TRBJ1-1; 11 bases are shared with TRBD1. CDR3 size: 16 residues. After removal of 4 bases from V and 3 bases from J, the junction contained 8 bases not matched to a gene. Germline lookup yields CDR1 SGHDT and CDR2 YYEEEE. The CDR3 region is CASSADRGQVYTEAFF. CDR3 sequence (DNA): TGTGCCAGCAGCGCGGACAGGGGGCAGGTTTACACTGAAGCTTTCTTT. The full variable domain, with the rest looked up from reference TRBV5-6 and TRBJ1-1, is DAGVTQSPTHLIKTRGQQVTLRCSPKSGHDTVSWYQQALGQGPQFIFQYYEEEERQRGNFPDRFSGHQFPNYSSELNVNALLLGDSALYLCASSADRGQVYTEAFFGQGTRLTVV.

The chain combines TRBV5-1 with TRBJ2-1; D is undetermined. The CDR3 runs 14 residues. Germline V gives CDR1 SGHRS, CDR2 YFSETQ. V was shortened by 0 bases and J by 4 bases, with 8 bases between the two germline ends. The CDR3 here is CASSLALEYNEQFF. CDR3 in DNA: TGCGCCAGCAGCTTGGCGCTCGAATACAATGAGCAGTTCTTC.

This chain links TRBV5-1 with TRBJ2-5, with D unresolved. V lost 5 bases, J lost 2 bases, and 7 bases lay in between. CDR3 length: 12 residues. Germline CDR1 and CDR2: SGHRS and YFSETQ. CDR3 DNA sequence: TGCGCCAGCAGTTTGCTTCAAGAGACCCAGTACTTC. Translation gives CASSLLQETQYF.

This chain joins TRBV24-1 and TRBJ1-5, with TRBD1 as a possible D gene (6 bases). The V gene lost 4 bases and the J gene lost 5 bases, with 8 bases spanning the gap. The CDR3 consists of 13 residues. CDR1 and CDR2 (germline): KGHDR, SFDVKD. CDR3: CATSERQDQPQHF. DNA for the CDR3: TGTGCCACCAGTGAACGACAGGATCAGCCCCAGCATTTT.

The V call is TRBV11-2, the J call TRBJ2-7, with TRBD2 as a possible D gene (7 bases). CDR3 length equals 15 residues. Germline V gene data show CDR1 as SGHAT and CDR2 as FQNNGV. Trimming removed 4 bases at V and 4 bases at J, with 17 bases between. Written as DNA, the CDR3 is TGTGCCAGCAGCTCGAGCGGGACACCTTTTTACGAGCAGTACTTC. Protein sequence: CASSSSGTPFYEQYF.

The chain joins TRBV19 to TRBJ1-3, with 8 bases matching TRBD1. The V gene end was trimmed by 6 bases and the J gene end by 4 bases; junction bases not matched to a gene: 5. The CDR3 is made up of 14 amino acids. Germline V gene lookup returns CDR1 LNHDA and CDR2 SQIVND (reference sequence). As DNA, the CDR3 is TGTGCCAGTAGCCAGACAGGGGACGGAAACACCATATATTTT. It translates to CASSQTGDGNTIYF.

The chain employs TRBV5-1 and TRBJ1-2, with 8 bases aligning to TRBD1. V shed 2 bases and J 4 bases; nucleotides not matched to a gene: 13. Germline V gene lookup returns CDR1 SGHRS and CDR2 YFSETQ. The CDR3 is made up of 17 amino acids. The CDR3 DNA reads TGCGCCAGCAGCTTAGGGACAGGCAAACTAACTACCTATGGCTACACCTTC. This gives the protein CASSLGTGKLTTYGYTF.

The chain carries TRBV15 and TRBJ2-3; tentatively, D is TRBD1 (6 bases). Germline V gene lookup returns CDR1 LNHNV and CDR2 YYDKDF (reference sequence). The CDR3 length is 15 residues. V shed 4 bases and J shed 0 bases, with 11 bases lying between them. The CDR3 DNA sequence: TGTGCCACCAGCATACAGGGTCTTAGCACAGATACGCAGTATTTT. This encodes CATSIQGLSTDTQYF.

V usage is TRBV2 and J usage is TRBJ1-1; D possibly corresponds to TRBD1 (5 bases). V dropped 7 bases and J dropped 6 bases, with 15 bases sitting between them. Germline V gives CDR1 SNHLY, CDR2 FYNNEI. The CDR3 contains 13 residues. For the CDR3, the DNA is TGTGCCAGCACGCTCAGGGTAGGTGCTGAAGCTTTCTTT. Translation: CASTLRVGAEAFF.

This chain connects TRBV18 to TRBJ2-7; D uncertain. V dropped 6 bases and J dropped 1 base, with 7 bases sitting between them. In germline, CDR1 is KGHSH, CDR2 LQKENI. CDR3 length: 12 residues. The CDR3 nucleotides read TGTGCCAGCTCCCCTGGTTCCTACGAGCAGTACTTC. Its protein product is CASSPGSYEQYF. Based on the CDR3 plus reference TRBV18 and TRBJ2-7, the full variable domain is NAGVMQNPRHLVRRRGQEARLRCSPMKGHSHVYWYRQLPEEGLKFMVYLQKENIIDESGMPKERFSAEFPKEGPSILRIQQVVRGDSAAYFCASSPGSYEQYFGPGTRLTVT.

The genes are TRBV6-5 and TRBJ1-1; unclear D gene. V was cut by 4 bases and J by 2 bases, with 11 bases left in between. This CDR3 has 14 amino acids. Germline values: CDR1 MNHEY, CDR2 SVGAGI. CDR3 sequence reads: CASSFRATNTEAFF. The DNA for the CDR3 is TGTGCCAGCAGTTTCCGGGCGACAAACACTGAAGCTTTCTTT.

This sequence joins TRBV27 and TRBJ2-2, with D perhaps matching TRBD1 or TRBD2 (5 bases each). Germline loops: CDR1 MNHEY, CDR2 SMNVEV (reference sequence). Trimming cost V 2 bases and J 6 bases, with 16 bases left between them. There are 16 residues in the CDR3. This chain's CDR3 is CASSLNYIGGAGELFF. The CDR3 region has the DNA TGTGCCAGCAGTTTAAACTATATTGGGGGTGCCGGGGAGCTGTTTTTT.

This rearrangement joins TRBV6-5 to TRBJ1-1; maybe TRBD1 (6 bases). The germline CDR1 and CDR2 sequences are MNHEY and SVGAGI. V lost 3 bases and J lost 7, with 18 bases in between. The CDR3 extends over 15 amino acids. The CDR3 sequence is CASSYSLTGLSEAFF. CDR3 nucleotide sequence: TGTGCCAGCAGTTATTCCCTTACAGGGCTCAGTGAAGCTTTCTTT.

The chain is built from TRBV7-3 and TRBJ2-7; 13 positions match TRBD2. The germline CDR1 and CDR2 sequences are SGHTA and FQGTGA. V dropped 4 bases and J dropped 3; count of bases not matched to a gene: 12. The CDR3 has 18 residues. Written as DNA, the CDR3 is TGTGCCAGCAGCTCCATCTCTCGGGGACTAGCGGGAAACTACGAGCAGTACTTC. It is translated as CASSSISRGLAGNYEQYF.

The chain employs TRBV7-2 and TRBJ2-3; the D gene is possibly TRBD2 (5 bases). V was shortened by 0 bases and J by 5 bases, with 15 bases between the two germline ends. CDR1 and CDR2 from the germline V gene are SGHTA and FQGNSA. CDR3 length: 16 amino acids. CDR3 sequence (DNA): TGTGCCAGCAGCTTAGCAAGCGGTGAGAGGTTAGATACGCAGTATTTT. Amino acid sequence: CASSLASGERLDTQYF. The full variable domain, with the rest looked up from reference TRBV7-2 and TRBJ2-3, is GAGVSQSPSNKVTEKGKDVELRCDPISGHTALYWYRQSLGQGLEFLIYFQGNSAPDKSGLPSDRFSAERTGGSVSTLTIQRTQQEDSAVYLCASSLASGERLDTQYFGPGTRLTVL.